The source of this T cell receptor beta chain is a study of T cell responses to AZD1222 COVID-19 vaccine. Per the germline V gene, CDR1 is MNHEY and CDR2 is SVGAGI. The CDR3 is made up of 11 amino acids. Trimming shortened V by 11 bases and J by 3 bases, and 11 bases separated the two germline ends. Libraries were prepared by immunoSEQ multiplex PCR; TCRdb keeps only in-frame clonotypes and omits some of them. This sample yields about 150,000 clones, of which about 89% are seen a single time; roughly a tenth belongs to the top ten. Broader study findings: Of the AZD1222 recipients, only six were seropositive at baseline. In the spike-specific TCR repertoire, nearly half reportedly target unmutated variant regions.

Turning to this clone: Its specificity is unknown.

The sample consisted of peripheral blood, taken 28 days after the second AZD1222 dose. This clonotype was sampled from an adult who received the AZD1222 COVID-19 vaccine. V and J are TRBV6-5 and TRBJ2-7, with D possibly TRBD2 on 6 matching bases. Here the CDR3 reads CASTRNYEQYF. DNA of the CDR3: TGTGCCTCGACTAGAAACTACGAGCAGTACTTC.